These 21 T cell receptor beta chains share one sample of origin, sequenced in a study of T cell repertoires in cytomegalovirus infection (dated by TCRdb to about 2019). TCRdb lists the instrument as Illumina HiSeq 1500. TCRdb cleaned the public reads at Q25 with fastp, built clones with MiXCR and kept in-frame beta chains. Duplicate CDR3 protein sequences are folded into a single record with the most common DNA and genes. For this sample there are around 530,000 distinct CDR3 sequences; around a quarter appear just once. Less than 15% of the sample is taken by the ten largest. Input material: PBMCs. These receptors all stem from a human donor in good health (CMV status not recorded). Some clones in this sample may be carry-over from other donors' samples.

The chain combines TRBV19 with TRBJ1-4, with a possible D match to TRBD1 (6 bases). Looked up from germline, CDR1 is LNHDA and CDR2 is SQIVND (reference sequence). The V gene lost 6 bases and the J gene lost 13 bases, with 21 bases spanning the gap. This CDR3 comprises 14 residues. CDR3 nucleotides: TGTGCCAGTAGCTTGACAGGTCGGTTTTCGGGACTGTTTTTT. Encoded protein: CASSLTGRFSGLFF.

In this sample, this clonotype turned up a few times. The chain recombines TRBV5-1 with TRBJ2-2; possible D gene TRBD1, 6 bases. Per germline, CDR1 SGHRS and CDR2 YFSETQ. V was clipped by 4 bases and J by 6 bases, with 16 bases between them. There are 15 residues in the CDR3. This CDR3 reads CASSTTGSVAGELFF. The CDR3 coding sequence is TGCGCCAGCAGCACAACAGGGTCGGTAGCCGGGGAGCTGTTTTTT.

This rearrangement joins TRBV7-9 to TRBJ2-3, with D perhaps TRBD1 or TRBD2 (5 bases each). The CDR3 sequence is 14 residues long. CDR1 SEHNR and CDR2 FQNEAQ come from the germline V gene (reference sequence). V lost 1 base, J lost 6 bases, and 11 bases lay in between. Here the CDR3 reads CASSLVGVQDTQYF. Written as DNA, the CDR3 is TGTGCCAGCAGCTTAGTGGGGGTTCAGGATACGCAGTATTTT. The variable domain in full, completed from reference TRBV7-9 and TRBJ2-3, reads DTGVSQNPRHKITKRGQNVTFRCDPISEHNRLYWYRQTLGQGPEFLTYFQNEAQLEKSRLLSDRFSAERPKGSFSTLEIQRTEQGDSAMYLCASSLVGVQDTQYFGPGTRLTVL.

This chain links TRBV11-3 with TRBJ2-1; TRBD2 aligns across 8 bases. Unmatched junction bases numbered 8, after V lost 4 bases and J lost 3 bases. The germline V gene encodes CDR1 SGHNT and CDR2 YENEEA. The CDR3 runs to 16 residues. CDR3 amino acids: CASSSPEREIYNEQFF. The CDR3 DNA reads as TGTGCCAGCAGCTCCCCGGAGCGGGAGATCTACAATGAGCAGTTCTTC.

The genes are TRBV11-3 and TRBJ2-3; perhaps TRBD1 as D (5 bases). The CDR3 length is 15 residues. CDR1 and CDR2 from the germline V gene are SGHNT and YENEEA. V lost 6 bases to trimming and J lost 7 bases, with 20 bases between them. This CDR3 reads CASSLTGVKTNTQYF. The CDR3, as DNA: TGTGCCAGCAGTCTTACAGGCGTTAAGACCAATACGCAGTATTTT. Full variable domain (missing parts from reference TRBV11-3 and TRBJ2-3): EAGVVQSPRYKIIEKKQPVAFWCNPISGHNTLYWYLQNLGQGPELLIRYENEEAVDDSQLPKDRFSAERLKGVDSTLKIQPAELGDSAVYLCASSLTGVKTNTQYFGPGTRLTVL.

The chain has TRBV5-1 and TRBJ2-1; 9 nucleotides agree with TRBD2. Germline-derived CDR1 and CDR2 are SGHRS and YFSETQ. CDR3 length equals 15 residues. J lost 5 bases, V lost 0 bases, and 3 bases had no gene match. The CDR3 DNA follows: TGCGCCAGCAGCTTGGGACTAGCGGTAGACAATGAGCAGTTCTTC. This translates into CASSLGLAVDNEQFF.

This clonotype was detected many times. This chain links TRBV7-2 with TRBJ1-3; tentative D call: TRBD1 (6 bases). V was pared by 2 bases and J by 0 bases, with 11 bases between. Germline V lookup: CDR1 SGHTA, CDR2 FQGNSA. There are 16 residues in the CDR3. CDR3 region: CASSLLGGGSGNTIYF. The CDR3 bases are TGTGCCAGCAGCTTACTGGGAGGGGGCTCTGGAAACACCATATATTTT.

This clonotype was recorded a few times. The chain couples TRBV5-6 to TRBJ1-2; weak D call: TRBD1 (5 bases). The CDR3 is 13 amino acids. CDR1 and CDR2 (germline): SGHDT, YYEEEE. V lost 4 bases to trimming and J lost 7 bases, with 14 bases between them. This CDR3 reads CASSRDTGGGYTF. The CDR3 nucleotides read TGTGCCAGCAGCCGCGACACAGGCGGTGGCTACACCTTC.

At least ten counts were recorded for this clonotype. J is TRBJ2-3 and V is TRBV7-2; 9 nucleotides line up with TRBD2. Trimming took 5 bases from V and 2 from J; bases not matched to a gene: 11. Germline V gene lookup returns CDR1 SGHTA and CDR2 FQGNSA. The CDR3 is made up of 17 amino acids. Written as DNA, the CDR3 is TGTGCCAGCAGCCTACAGGCCGGCGGGAGGGACACAGATACGCAGTATTTT. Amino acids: CASSLQAGGRDTDTQYF.

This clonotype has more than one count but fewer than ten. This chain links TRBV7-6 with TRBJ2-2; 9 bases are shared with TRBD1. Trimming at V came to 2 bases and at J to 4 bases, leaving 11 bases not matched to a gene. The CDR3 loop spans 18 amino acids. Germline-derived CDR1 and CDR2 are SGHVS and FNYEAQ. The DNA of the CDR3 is TGTGCCAGCAGCTTAAAGATAGGACAGGGGACGGCCACCGGGGAGCTGTTTTTT. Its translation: CASSLKIGQGTATGELFF.

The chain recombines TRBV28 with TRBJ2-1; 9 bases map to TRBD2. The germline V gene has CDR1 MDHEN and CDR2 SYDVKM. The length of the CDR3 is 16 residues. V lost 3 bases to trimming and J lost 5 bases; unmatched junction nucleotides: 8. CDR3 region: CASSFLLAGVDNEQFF. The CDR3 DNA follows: TGTGCCAGCAGTTTCCTCTTAGCGGGAGTTGACAATGAGCAGTTCTTC.

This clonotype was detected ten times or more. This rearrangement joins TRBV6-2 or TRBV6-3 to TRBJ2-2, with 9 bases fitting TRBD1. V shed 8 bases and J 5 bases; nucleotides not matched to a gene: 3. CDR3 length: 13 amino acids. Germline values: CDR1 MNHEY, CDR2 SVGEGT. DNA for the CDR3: TGTGCCAGCGGACAGGGGATGACCGGGGAGCTGTTTTTT. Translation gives CASGQGMTGELFF.

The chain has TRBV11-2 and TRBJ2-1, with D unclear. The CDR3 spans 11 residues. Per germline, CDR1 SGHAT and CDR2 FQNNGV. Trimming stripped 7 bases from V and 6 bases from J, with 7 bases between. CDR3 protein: CASNVGNEQFF. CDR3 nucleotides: TGTGCCAGCAACGTAGGCAATGAGCAGTTCTTC.

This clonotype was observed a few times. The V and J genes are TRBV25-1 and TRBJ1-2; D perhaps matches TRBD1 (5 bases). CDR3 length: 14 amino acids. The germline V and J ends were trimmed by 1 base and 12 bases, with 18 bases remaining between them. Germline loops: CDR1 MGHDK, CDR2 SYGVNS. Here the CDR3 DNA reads TGTGCCAGCAGTGAATTTGGGCAGCTCCAAGGGGACACCTTC. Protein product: CASSEFGQLQGDTF.

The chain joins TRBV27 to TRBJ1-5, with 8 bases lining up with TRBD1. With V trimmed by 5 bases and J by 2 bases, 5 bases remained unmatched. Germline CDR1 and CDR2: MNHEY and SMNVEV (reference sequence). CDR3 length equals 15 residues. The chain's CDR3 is CASSDRGRGNQPQHF. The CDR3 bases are TGTGCCAGCAGTGACAGGGGTAGAGGCAATCAGCCCCAGCATTTT.

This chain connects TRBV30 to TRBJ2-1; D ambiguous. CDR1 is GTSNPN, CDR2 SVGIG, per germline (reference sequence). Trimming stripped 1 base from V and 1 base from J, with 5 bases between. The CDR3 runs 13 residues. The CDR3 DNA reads TGTGCCTGGAGTGGGTTATCCTACAATGAGCAGTTCTTC. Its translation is CAWSGLSYNEQFF.

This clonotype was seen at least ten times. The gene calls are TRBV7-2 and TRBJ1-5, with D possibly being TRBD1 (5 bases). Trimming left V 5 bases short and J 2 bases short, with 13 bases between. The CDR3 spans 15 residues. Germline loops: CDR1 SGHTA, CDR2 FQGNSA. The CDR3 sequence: CASSPRLGGNQPQHF. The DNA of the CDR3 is TGTGCCAGCAGCCCACGTCTAGGGGGCAATCAGCCCCAGCATTTT.

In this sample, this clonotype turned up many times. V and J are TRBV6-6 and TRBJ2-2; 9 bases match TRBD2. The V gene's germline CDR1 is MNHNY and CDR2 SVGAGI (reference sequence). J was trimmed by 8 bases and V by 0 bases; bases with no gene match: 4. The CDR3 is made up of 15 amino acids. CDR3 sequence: CASSYSSSGVGELFF. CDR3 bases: TGTGCCAGCAGTTACTCGTCTAGCGGGGTTGGGGAGCTGTTTTTT.

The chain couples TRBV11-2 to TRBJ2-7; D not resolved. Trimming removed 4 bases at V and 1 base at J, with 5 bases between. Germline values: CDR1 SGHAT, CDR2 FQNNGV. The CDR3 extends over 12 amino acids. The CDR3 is CASSSYSYEQYV. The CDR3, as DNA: TGTGCCAGCAGCTCCTATTCCTACGAGCAGTACGTC.

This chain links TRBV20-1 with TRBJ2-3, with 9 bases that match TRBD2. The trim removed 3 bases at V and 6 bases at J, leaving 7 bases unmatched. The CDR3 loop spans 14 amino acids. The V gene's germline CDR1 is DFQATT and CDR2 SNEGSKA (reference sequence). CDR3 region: CSASRLAVSDTQYF. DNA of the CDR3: TGCAGTGCTAGCCGACTAGCGGTGTCCGATACGCAGTATTTT.

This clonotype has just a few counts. For the CDR3, the DNA is TGTGCCAGCAGCTGGGGAACAGGGGGTTCCTACGAGCAGTACGTC. It encodes CASSWGTGGSYEQYV. This chain links TRBV5-6 with TRBJ2-7, with TRBD1 matching 8 bases. Germline trimming cut 3 bases from V and 1 base from J; bases unmatched to any gene: 6. This CDR3 has 15 amino acids. Looked up from germline, CDR1 is SGHDT and CDR2 is YYEEEE.